The 30 T cell receptor beta chains in this list originate from one sample, sequenced in a study of blood T cell repertoires in COVID-19. Sequencing was performed with immunoSEQ multiplex PCR; in TCRdb, only in-frame clones are kept and a portion is missing. The table lists 250,000 or so clones, around 88% of them singletons. Sequencing input: peripheral blood. Receptor source: a woman aged 25 to 39 with COVID-19, enrolled during active disease.

The genes are TRBV11-2 and TRBJ1-4; D is undetermined. CDR3 length: 14 amino acids. V shed 1 base and J shed 4 bases, with 7 bases lying between them. The V gene's germline CDR1 is SGHAT and CDR2 FQNNGV. Here the CDR3 reads CASSLGGSNEKLFF. The CDR3 DNA reads as TGTGCCAGCAGCTTAGGTGGCAGTAATGAAAAACTGTTTTTT.

This chain links TRBV2 with TRBJ1-3; TRBD1 might be the D (6 bases). The CDR3 extends over 15 amino acids. V lost 6 bases to trimming and J lost 0 bases, with 12 bases between them. Germline V CDR1 and CDR2: SNHLY, FYNNEI. The CDR3 here is CASSRRGASGNTIYF. The CDR3 DNA reads as TGTGCCAGCAGCAGACGGGGGGCCTCTGGAAACACCATATATTTT.

This rearrangement joins TRBV5-1 to TRBJ2-7; 10 bases map to TRBD1. CDR3 size: 15 residues. V shed 0 bases, J shed 6 bases, and the junction held 6 bases outside the gene matches. Germline CDR1 is SGHRS and CDR2 is YFSETQ. The CDR3 DNA reads TGCGCCAGCAGCTTGGCCTTAGGGACAGGGGCCGAGCAGTACTTC. Encoded protein: CASSLALGTGAEQYF.

The chain combines TRBV11-2 with TRBJ1-2; 8 bases fit TRBD1. The CDR3 totals 15 residues. Germline trimming cut 4 bases from V and 2 bases from J; bases unmatched to any gene: 6. Looked up from germline, CDR1 is SGHAT and CDR2 is FQNNGV. The chain's CDR3 is CASSSYRGSNYGYTF. The CDR3 DNA follows: TGTGCCAGCAGCTCGTACAGGGGGAGCAACTATGGCTACACCTTC.

The chain joins TRBV5-1 to TRBJ2-3, with D perhaps TRBD2 (7 bases). The CDR3 totals 16 residues. Germline CDR1 SGHRS, CDR2 YFSETQ. V was clipped by 5 bases and J by 4 bases, with 20 bases between them. CDR3 amino acids: CASSVAGGGVADTQYF. CDR3 sequence (DNA): TGCGCCAGCAGTGTGGCTGGCGGGGGCGTCGCAGATACGCAGTATTTT.

This clone was recorded only once. This chain links TRBV3-1 (or the pseudogene TRBV3-2) with TRBJ1-5; 10 nucleotides line up with TRBD1. The length of the CDR3 is 15 residues. The V and J ends lost 4 bases and 6 bases, in that order; junction bases with no gene match: 6. From germline, CDR1 is LGHDT and CDR2 YNNKEL (reference sequence). The CDR3 coding sequence is TGTGCCAGCAGCCTTGGGACAGGGGACCGTCAGCCCCAGCATTTT. It yields the protein CASSLGTGDRQPQHF.

The chain is built from TRBV6-5 and TRBJ2-2; D might be TRBD1 (6 bases). The V end lost 6 bases, the J end lost 3 bases, and 11 bases lay between the germline ends. Germline assignment: CDR1 MNHEY and CDR2 SVGAGI. The CDR3 sequence is 14 residues long. The CDR3 spells CASRPRGHTGELFF. DNA for the CDR3: TGTGCCAGCAGACCCAGGGGCCACACCGGGGAGCTGTTTTTT.

This chain connects TRBV23-1 to TRBJ1-4; D ambiguous. TRBV23-1 is sorted into the ORF group, with uncertain function. CDR3 size: 14 residues. Trimming took off 4 bases at V and 1 base at J, with 7 bases between the two ends. The CDR3 sequence: CASSLPRTNEKLFF. CDR3 nucleotide sequence: TGCGCCAGCAGTCTCCCGCGAACTAATGAAAAACTGTTTTTT.

The chain carries TRBV19 and TRBJ2-2, with D tentatively TRBD1 (5 bases). Trimming removed 1 base at V and 6 bases at J, with 15 bases between. Germline loops: CDR1 LNHDA, CDR2 SQIVND (reference sequence). The CDR3 covers 16 residues. CDR3 in DNA: TGTGCCAGTAGTATAGGGTTGGCCCTCAGGGCCGGGGAGCTGTTTTTT. Encoded protein: CASSIGLALRAGELFF.

V usage is TRBV9 and J usage is TRBJ2-2; D remains unclear. The CDR3 has 13 amino acids. CDR1 SGDLS and CDR2 YYNGEE come from the germline V gene. V lost 0 bases and J 3 bases, leaving 3 bases between the germline ends. The CDR3 DNA is TGTGCCAGCAGCGTAGCGGACACCGGGGAGCTGTTTTTT. Protein: CASSVADTGELFF.

The chain couples TRBV24-1 to TRBJ2-2, with TRBD1 matching over 10 bases. Germline V gives CDR1 KGHDR, CDR2 SFDVKD. Germline trimming cut 3 bases from V and 5 bases from J; bases unmatched to any gene: 8. This CDR3 comprises 17 residues. CDR3 nucleotides: TGTGCCACCAGTGATCCTACCGGGACAGGGGTAACCGGGGAGCTGTTTTTT. This encodes CATSDPTGTGVTGELFF.

J is TRBJ2-5 and V is TRBV5-1, with D possibly TRBD1 on 5 matching bases. The length of the CDR3 is 14 residues. From germline, CDR1 is SGHRS and CDR2 YFSETQ. Trimming took 0 bases from V and 0 from J, leaving 6 bases between them. CDR3 amino acids: CASSLEGYQETQYF. CDR3 sequence (DNA): TGCGCCAGCAGCTTGGAGGGGTACCAAGAGACCCAGTACTTC. Filled out from reference TRBV5-1 and TRBJ2-5, the complete variable domain reads KAGVTQTPRYLIKTRGQQVTLSCSPISGHRSVSWYQQTPGQGLQFLFEYFSETQRNKGNFPGRFSGRQFSNSRSEMNVSTLELGDSALYLCASSLEGYQETQYFGPGTRLLVL.

The genes are TRBV7-9 and TRBJ2-1; possibly TRBD1 for D (7 bases). This CDR3 has 13 residues. The ends were cut back, 0 bases at V and 12 bases at J, with 12 bases in the middle. Germline CDR1 SEHNR, CDR2 FQNEAQ (reference sequence). The CDR3 loop is CASSLARDRLQFF. The CDR3 DNA follows: TGTGCCAGCAGCTTAGCGCGGGACAGACTGCAGTTCTTC.

The rearrangement uses TRBV10-2 and TRBJ1-6, with TRBD1 identical over 9 bases. CDR1 is WSHSY, CDR2 SAAADI, per germline. CDR3 length equals 14 residues. After removal of 8 bases from V and 8 bases from J, the junction contained 7 bases not matched to a gene. CDR3 DNA sequence: TGCGCCAGCGCAACGACAGGGGGTCATTCACCCCTCCACTTT. Amino acid sequence: CASATTGGHSPLHF.

Comment on this clone: Other DNA sequences in the sample encode the same CDR3. The chain is built from TRBV6-1 and TRBJ1-5, with D perhaps TRBD1 (5 bases). The CDR3 spans 14 residues. Trimming removed 1 base at V and 2 bases at J, with 6 bases between. Per the germline V gene, CDR1 is MNHNS and CDR2 is SASEGT. CDR3 in amino acids: CASSEGGGNQPQHF. In nucleotides, the CDR3 is TGTGCCAGCAGTGAAGGGGGCGGCAATCAGCCCCAGCATTTT.

The chain is built from TRBV3-1 (or the pseudogene TRBV3-2) and TRBJ1-3, with TRBD1 identical over 9 bases. The V and J ends lost 0 bases and 0 bases, in that order; junction bases with no gene match: 18. Looked up from germline, CDR1 is LGHDT and CDR2 is YNNKEL (reference sequence). This CDR3 has 22 residues. The CDR3 coding sequence is TGTGCCAGCAGCCAAGAGAAAGCCCCGGGACAGGGCCACTCCGGCTCTGGAAACACCATATATTTT. Translation gives CASSQEKAPGQGHSGSGNTIYF.

The rearrangement uses TRBV13 and TRBJ2-5; possibly TRBD2 for D (6 bases). Trimming pared 0 bases from V and 1 base from J, leaving 12 bases between. CDR1 is PRHDT, CDR2 FYEKMQ, per germline (reference sequence). The length of the CDR3 is 16 residues. CDR3 sequence: CASSLGPGGTQETQYF. CDR3 DNA: TGTGCCAGCAGCTTAGGCCCCGGAGGGACCCAAGAGACCCAGTACTTC.

The genes are TRBV11-2 and TRBJ1-6; possible D gene TRBD1, 6 bases. V was pared by 5 bases and J by 14 bases, with 13 bases between. Germline values: CDR1 SGHAT, CDR2 FQNNGV. The CDR3 sequence is 12 residues long. The CDR3 DNA reads as TGTGCCAGCAGCCCAACAGGGCTGGCCCTCCACTTT. Residues: CASSPTGLALHF.

The chain employs TRBV5-6 and TRBJ2-7; D gene ambiguous. CDR1 is SGHDT, CDR2 YYEEEE, per germline. This CDR3 is 15 amino acids long. V gave up 0 bases and J gave up 0 bases, with 10 bases separating them. This CDR3 is CASSLGQVSSYEQYF. The CDR3, as DNA: TGTGCCAGCAGCTTGGGGCAGGTTAGCTCCTACGAGCAGTACTTC.

The J gene is TRBJ2-7, the V gene TRBV5-5; 8 bases match TRBD1. Germline V lookup: CDR1 SGHKS, CDR2 YYEKEE (reference sequence). The J segment lost 3 bases and the V segment lost 4 bases, leaving 6 bases of the junction unmatched. The CDR3 covers 14 residues. Written as DNA, the CDR3 is TGTGCCAGCAGCAGACGGACAGGGAACTACGAGCAGTACTTC. Amino acids: CASSRRTGNYEQYF.

The genes are TRBV29-1 and TRBJ2-7, with D perhaps TRBD1 (6 bases). Trimming left V 2 bases short and J 2 bases short, with 25 bases between. The CDR3 runs to 18 residues. Germline CDR1 reads SQVTM; CDR2 reads ANQGSEA. The CDR3 bases are TGCAGCGTTGAACTAGGGCCACAGAATTCAGGGGAAACCTACGAGCAGTACGTC. Its translation is CSVELGPQNSGETYEQYV.

The V and J genes are TRBV5-5 and TRBJ2-1; D might be TRBD1 (6 bases). Looked up from germline, CDR1 is SGHKS and CDR2 is YYEKEE (reference sequence). The CDR3 runs to 13 residues. The ends were cut back, 4 bases at V and 9 bases at J, with 14 bases in the middle. CDR3 residues: CASSQDPRGEQFF. In nucleotides, the CDR3 is TGTGCCAGCAGCCAGGACCCCAGGGGTGAGCAGTTCTTC.

V is TRBV7-9 and J is TRBJ2-5; TRBD2 matches at 9 bases. The CDR3 spans 15 residues. The J segment lost 4 bases and the V segment lost 5 bases, leaving 8 bases of the junction unmatched. Germline V lookup: CDR1 SEHNR, CDR2 FQNEAQ (reference sequence). CDR3 sequence (DNA): TGTGCCAGCAGCAATAGCGGGGGAGGGGGAGAGACCCAGTACTTC. It specifies CASSNSGGGGETQYF.

In this sample, this clone turned up a few times. The chain joins TRBV2 to TRBJ2-1; 10 nucleotides line up with TRBD2. The length of the CDR3 is 15 residues. V was clipped by 1 base and J by 9 bases; unmatched bases: 6. Per the germline V gene, CDR1 is SNHLY and CDR2 is FYNNEI. CDR3 region: CASSEGVLAGGEQFF. The DNA for the CDR3 is TGTGCCAGCAGTGAAGGAGTATTAGCGGGGGGTGAGCAGTTCTTC.

The chain carries TRBV13 and TRBJ2-7; TRBD1 matches 9 bases. Germline CDR1 is PRHDT and CDR2 is FYEKMQ (reference sequence). J lost 2 bases, V lost 3 bases, and 8 bases had no gene match. There are 16 residues in the CDR3. CDR3 coding DNA: TGTGCCAGCAGCTTCTCTCGGGACAGGGCCCCCTACGAGCAGTACGTC. It yields the protein CASSFSRDRAPYEQYV.

CDR3 loop: CASSLEPAGGTQYF. DNA of the CDR3: TGTGCCAGCAGCTTAGAACCCGCGGGGGGTACGCAGTATTTT. The rearrangement uses TRBV11-3 and TRBJ2-3, with 8 bases fitting TRBD2. The CDR3 runs to 14 residues. V lost 0 bases and J lost 8; bases outside the gene matches: 4. Germline assignment: CDR1 SGHNT and CDR2 YENEEA.

The J gene is TRBJ2-3, the V gene TRBV6-6; a possible D gene is TRBD1 (5 bases). CDR3 length: 16 amino acids. Trimming shortened V by 2 bases and J by 2 bases, and 14 bases separated the two germline ends. Germline assignment: CDR1 MNHNY and CDR2 SVGAGI (reference sequence). DNA for the CDR3: TGTGCCAGCAGTTACACGGTCGCCAGGGACACAGATACGCAGTATTTT. Its protein is CASSYTVARDTDTQYF.

The sample holds one count of this clone. The chain has TRBV7-2 and TRBJ2-3; the match to TRBD2 covers 15 bases. CDR3 length: 17 residues. With V trimmed by 5 bases and J by 5 bases, 8 bases remained unmatched. CDR1 is SGHTA, CDR2 FQGNSA, per germline. The CDR3 bases are TGTGCCAGCAGCCCTATGGGACTAGCGGGAGGTAAAGATACGCAGTATTTT. Translating gives CASSPMGLAGGKDTQYF. The whole variable domain, filled in from reference TRBV7-2 and TRBJ2-3, reads GAGVSQSPSNKVTEKGKDVELRCDPISGHTALYWYRQSLGQGLEFLIYFQGNSAPDKSGLPSDRFSAERTGGSVSTLTIQRTQQEDSAVYLCASSPMGLAGGKDTQYFGPGTRLTVL.

This rearrangement joins TRBV7-9 to TRBJ2-3; TRBD2 matches 7 bases. This CDR3 contains 15 residues. Germline CDR1 SEHNR, CDR2 FQNEAQ (reference sequence). With 4 bases clipped from V and 2 bases from J, the junction kept 6 bases outside the gene matches. CDR3 loop: CASSSKAGPTDTQYF. CDR3 nucleotides: TGTGCCAGCAGCTCCAAAGCGGGACCCACAGATACGCAGTATTTT.

CDR3 amino acids: CASSQDSRGELFF. As DNA, the CDR3 is TGTGCCAGCAGCCAAGACTCGCGGGGGGAACTGTTTTTT. The rearrangement joins TRBV4-2 to TRBJ1-4; perhaps TRBD1 as D (5 bases). The germline CDR1 and CDR2 sequences are LGHNA and YNFKEQ. Trimming took off 0 bases at V and 12 bases at J, with 11 bases between the two ends. The CDR3 spans 13 residues.